Sequencing of this T cell receptor beta chain was carried out in a study of blood T cells in healthy people across ages. General observations from the study: Any conclusive comparison of naive versus antigen-experienced cells was prevented by using unsorted PBMCs. The CMV status of each donor remained undetermined, and this could have confounded shifts in expanded clonotypes.

This clonotype was seen repeatedly, ten times or more. The antigen remains unidentified. The CDR3 has 13 amino acids. V was pared by 8 bases and J by 3 bases, with 12 bases between. Germline CDR1 reads MNHEY; CDR2 reads SVGAGI. Peripheral blood was drawn, about 9.1 milliliters per donor. For the second PCR, which ran for about 7 to 12 cycles, a sample-barcoded 5' primer and a J-beta primer mix were used. There were at least 2.5 million CDR3-containing paired-end reads obtained from each sample. MiXCR, run by TCRdb on the 5' RACE reads, gives a single entry per CDR3 protein. There are fewer than 700,000 distinct CDR3 sequences in the sample; around 48% occur only once, and about 22% lies in the top ten.

The clonotype originates from a man at least 80 years old in good health. The rearrangement uses TRBV6-5 and TRBJ2-3, with no clear D. Sequencing used blood. This chain's CDR3 is CASFVPSTDTQYF. The CDR3 DNA follows: TGTGCCAGCTTCGTACCCTCGACAGATACGCAGTATTTT.